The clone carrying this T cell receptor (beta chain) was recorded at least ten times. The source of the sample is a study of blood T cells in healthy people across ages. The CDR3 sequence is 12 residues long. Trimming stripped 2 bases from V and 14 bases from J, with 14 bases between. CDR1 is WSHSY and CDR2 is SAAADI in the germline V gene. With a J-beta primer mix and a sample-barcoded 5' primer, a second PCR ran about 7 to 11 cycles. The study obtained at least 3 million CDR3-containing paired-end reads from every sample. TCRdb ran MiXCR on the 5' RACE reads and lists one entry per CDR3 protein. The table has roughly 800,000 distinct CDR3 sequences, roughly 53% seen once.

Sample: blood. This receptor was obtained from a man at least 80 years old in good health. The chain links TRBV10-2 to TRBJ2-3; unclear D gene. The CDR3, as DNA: TGCGCCAGCAGTGAGGTTGGCCAGTACGCGTATTTT. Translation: CASSEVGQYAYF.